This entry describes one T cell receptor beta chain. This clone appeared a few times. The antigen this receptor binds is unknown. Read sequence stops 3 residues before the CDR3 end, and the germline J gene provides the missing end. These data come from a study of T cell clonality in common variable immunodeficiency (dated by TCRdb to between 2015 and 2017). The research as a whole found: Correlations of repertoire features with clinical complications were constrained by heterogeneity among patients within the CVID cohort. Even though DNA input was equal, the average per sample came to 82,000 or so unique sequences for controls compared with about 31,547 for CVID samples. Fewer deletions and N-nucleotide insertions were reportedly observed in CVID TCRbeta sequences, and highly modified clones with 13 or more V deletions were reportedly absent from CVID TCRbeta sequences. According to the authors, figuring out what caused the increased clonality in CVID would require sequencing the repertoires of T cell subpopulations. TCRbeta clonality was higher in CVID subjects than in healthy controls (t-test p = 0.018), and the increase was most characteristic of about a third of subjects. Fewer TCRbeta clones were shared among CVID subjects than among healthy controls (p < 0.0001).

Standard criteria were used to diagnose CVID, namely serum IgG, IgA and/or IgM reduced below the normal range together with specific antibody deficiency. There were around 44 subjects in the CVID group (roughly 15 female and 30 or so male), ranging in age from 9 to 64 years, with a mean age of around 39. Predominantly Caucasian heritage was noted among both the CVID patients and the healthy controls. All CVID subjects had received replacement immunoglobulin therapy for at least one year at the time of study participation. When blood was collected, none of the CVID subjects were ill or on immunomodulatory or immunosuppressive medication. Heparinized peripheral whole blood samples of about 5 to 8 ml were collected from each donor. Genomic DNA from adults with common variable immune deficiency (CVID) and from healthy adult controls was the source for sequencing TCRbeta CDR3 repertoires. To isolate peripheral blood mononuclear cells, diluted blood was subjected to density centrifugation over Hypaque 1077 or Ficoll-Paque. Genomic DNA was extracted from unsorted mononuclear cells by Qiagen column purification or by a centrifugation-based method.

The CDR3 has 15 amino acids, counting the end cysteine and phenylalanine. The DNA covers only part of the CDR3, 36 bases in frame from base 1. Sequences SGHAT (CDR1) and FQDESV (CDR2) are obtained from the germline V gene (reference sequence). For this chain, trimming is 5 bases at the V end and 6 bases at the J end, and the number of junction bases without a gene match is 10. CVID samples and control samples contributed equivalent amounts of genomic DNA as sequencing input. For every sample, a 60 bp segment covering the rearranged TCRbeta CDR3 region was amplified and then sequenced. The immunoSEQ assay, a bias-corrected multiplex PCR combined with high-throughput sequencing, was used to amplify TCRbeta. Regarding the original processing steps: Every unique nucleotide sequence was considered a clone and was annotated with V, D and J genes, copy number and frequency. Sequences were labeled productive if in frame, and non-productive if out of frame or containing stop codons. As previously described, clonality was calculated on the basis of Shannon's entropy. Mean CDR3 Kyte-Doolittle hydropathy was derived from the predicted amino acid sequences of productive clones. The R hclust function was used to hierarchically cluster scaled V gene usage with Manhattan distance and complete linkage. Sharing of clones by CDR3 amino acid sequence was evaluated by resampling 12 repertoires per group over 100 rounds. Repertoires were searched for 65 to 75 published EBV-specific and a few hundred published CMV-specific TCRbeta sequences. After two CVID samples that produced fewer than 10,000 sequences were dropped from the analysis, 42 CVID repertoires remained. Here the immuneACCESS table is served through TCRdb, limited to in-frame sequences with V and J called. Missing clones are a known gap in these copies; in checked studies unresolved V genes cover under half, and the rest lacks a known reason. That table supplies the V and J calls and clone size; D and trimming were determined from the DNA. With under 40,000 clones recorded, this sample contains no clone counted only once. Around 5.9% of the sample belongs to the ten largest clones.

The receptor chain draws on TRBV11-1 and TRBJ2-1; 7 middle bases align to TRBD1. The clonotype comes from a human donor with common variable immunodeficiency. The sequenced material came from peripheral blood mononuclear cells. The DNA read from the CDR3 is TGTGCCAGCAGCACGCCCGGAACAGGGGTCAATGAG. This translates into CASSTPGTGVNE. The full CDR3 protein reads CASSTPGTGVNEQFF.